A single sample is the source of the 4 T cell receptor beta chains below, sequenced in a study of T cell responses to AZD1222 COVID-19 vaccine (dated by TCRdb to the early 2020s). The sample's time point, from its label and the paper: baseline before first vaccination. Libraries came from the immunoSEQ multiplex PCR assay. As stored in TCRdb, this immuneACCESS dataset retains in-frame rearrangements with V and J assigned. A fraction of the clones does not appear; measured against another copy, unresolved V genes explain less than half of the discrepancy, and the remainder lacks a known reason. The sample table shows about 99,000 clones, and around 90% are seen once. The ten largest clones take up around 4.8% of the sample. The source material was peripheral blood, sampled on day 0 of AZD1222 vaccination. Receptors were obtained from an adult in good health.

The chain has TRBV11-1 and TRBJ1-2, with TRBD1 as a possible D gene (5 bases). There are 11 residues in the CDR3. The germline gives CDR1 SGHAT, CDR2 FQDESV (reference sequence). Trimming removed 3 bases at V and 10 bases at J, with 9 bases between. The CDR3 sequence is CASSFLGDYTF. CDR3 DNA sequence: TGTGCCAGCAGCTTCTTGGGGGACTACACCTTC.

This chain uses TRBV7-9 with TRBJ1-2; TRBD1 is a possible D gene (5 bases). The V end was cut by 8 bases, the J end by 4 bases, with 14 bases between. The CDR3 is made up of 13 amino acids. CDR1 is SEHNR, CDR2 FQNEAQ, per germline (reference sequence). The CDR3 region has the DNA TGTGCCAGCTCCAGAGTGGGGGGCTATGGCTACACCTTC. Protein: CASSRVGGYGYTF.

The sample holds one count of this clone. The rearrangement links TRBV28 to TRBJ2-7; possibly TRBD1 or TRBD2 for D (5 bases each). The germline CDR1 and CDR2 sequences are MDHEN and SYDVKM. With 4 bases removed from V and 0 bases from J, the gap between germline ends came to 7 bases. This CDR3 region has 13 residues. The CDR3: CASSSGSSYEQYF. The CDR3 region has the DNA TGTGCCAGCAGTTCAGGGAGCTCCTACGAGCAGTACTTC.

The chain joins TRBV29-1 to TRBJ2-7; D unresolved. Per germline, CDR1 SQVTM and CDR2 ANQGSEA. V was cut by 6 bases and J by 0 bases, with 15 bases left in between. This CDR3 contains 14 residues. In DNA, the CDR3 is TGCAGCGTCCCGACCACTGATTGCTCCTACGAGCAGTACTTC. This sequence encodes CSVPTTDCSYEQYF.